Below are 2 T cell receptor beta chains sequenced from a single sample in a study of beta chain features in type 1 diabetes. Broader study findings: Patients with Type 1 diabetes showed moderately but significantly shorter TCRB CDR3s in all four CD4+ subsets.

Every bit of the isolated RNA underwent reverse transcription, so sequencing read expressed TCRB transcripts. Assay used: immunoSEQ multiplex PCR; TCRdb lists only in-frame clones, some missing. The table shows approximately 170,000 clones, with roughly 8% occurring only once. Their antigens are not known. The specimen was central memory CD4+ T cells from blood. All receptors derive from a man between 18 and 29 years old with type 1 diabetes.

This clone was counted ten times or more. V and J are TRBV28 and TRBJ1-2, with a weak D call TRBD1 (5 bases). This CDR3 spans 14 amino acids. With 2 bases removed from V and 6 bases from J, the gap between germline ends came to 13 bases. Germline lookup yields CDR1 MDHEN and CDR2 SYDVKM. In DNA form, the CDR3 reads TGTGCCAGCAGTTTAGGGGGGTTACAAGATGGCTACACCTTC. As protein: CASSLGGLQDGYTF.

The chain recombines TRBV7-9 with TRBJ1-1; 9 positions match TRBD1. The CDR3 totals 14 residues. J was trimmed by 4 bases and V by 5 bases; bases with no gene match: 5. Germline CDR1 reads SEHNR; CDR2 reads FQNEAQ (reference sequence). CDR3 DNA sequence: TGTGCCAGCAGCCCACAGGGGGCGGTCACTGAAGCTTTCTTT. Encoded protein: CASSPQGAVTEAFF.